The 5 T cell receptor beta chains presented below share a single source sample, sequenced in a study of blood T cell repertoires in COVID-19. The protocol was immunoSEQ multiplex PCR, while the TCRdb copy is restricted to in-frame clones and leaves out a portion. The sample shows approximately 260,000 clones, about nine tenths of them seen only once. Sequenced sample: PBMCs or T cells enriched from blood (not recorded which). These receptors came from a woman aged 55-69 years who had recovered from COVID-19.

The rearrangement links TRBV7-9 to TRBJ1-4; the D is unclear. The CDR3 has 12 residues. Trimming left V 5 bases short and J 10 bases short, with 11 bases between. CDR1 SEHNR and CDR2 FQNEAQ come from the germline V gene (reference sequence). The CDR3 region is CASSPSLGKLFF. Here the CDR3 DNA reads TGTGCCAGCAGCCCCTCACTTGGAAAACTGTTTTTT.

This rearrangement joins TRBV28 to TRBJ2-7, with 8 bases lining up with TRBD2. This CDR3 is built from 14 residues. V shed 5 bases, J shed 2 bases, and the junction held 5 bases outside the gene matches. The V gene's germline CDR1 is MDHEN and CDR2 SYDVKM. The CDR3 here is CASSPPGGTYEQYF. Written as DNA, the CDR3 is TGTGCCAGCAGTCCCCCGGGGGGGACCTACGAGCAGTACTTC.

This clone was seen a single time. The chain has TRBV18 and TRBJ1-4; D possibly corresponds to TRBD1 (6 bases). The CDR3 totals 16 residues. Germline V CDR1 and CDR2: KGHSH, LQKENI. Deletions cut 6 bases from V and 0 bases from J, with 14 bases between. CDR3 nucleotide sequence: TGTGCCAGCTCTCACCCACAGGGTCCAACTAATGAAAAACTGTTTTTT. Its protein is CASSHPQGPTNEKLFF.

This chain uses TRBV28 with TRBJ1-1, with TRBD1 matching over 9 bases. Trimming cost V 5 bases and J 3 bases; bases outside gene matches: 7. This CDR3 is 15 amino acids long. Germline V gene data show CDR1 as MDHEN and CDR2 as SYDVKM. The CDR3 is CASSVGQGLDTEAFF. The CDR3 nucleotides read TGTGCCAGCAGTGTGGGACAGGGACTGGACACTGAAGCTTTCTTT.

V usage is TRBV3-1 (or the pseudogene TRBV3-2) and J usage is TRBJ1-1; D is possibly TRBD1 (5 bases). The CDR3 consists of 12 residues. Germline V gene sequence: CDR1 LGHDT, CDR2 YNNKEL (reference sequence). V gave up 4 bases and J gave up 8 bases, with 11 bases separating them. The CDR3 loop is CASSLLQGEAFF. For the CDR3, the DNA is TGTGCCAGCAGCCTACTCCAGGGCGAAGCTTTCTTT.